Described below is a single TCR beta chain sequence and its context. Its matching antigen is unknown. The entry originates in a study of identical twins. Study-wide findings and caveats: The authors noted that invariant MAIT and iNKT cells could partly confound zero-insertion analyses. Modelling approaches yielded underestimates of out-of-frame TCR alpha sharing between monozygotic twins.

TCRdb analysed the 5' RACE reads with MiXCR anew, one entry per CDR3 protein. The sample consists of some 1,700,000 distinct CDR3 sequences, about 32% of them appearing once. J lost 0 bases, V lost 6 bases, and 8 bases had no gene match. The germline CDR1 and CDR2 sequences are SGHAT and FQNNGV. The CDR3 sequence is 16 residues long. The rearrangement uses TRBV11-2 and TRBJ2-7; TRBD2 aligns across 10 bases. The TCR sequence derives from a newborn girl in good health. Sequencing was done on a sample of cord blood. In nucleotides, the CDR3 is TGTGCCAGCAGGATTCTAGCGGGGGTTAGCTCCTACGAGCAGTACTTC. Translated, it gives CASRILAGVSSYEQYF.